The 15 T cell receptor beta chains below all came from one sample that was sequenced in a study of CDR3 diversity in severe acne. TCRdb ran MiXCR on the PCR reads and lists one entry per CDR3 protein. The sample lists more than 85,000 distinct CDR3 sequences; approximately 47% were seen once. The specimen was blood. These receptors originate from a male donor with acne.

In its sample, this clonotype is medium-sized. The chain couples TRBV6-5 to TRBJ2-1, with D perhaps TRBD2 (6 bases). Germline assignment: CDR1 MNHEY and CDR2 SVGAGI. V was cut by 5 bases and J by 0 bases, with 11 bases left in between. The CDR3 contains 15 residues. Written as DNA, the CDR3 is TGTGCCAGCAGTCTAGCGTACAGCTCCTACAATGAGCAGTTCTTC. It yields the protein CASSLAYSSYNEQFF.

V and J are TRBV15 and TRBJ1-2; D is possibly TRBD1 (6 bases). From germline, CDR1 is LNHNV and CDR2 YYDKDF (reference sequence). Trimming took off 0 bases at V and 2 bases at J, with 10 bases between the two ends. This CDR3 contains 15 residues. The CDR3 spells CATSRDRGPNYGYTF. CDR3 bases: TGTGCCACCAGCAGAGACAGGGGCCCCAACTATGGCTACACCTTC.

The V and J genes are TRBV24-1 and TRBJ2-5, with D tentatively TRBD1 (6 bases). The CDR3 totals 17 residues. Trimming left V 4 bases short and J 3 bases short, with 20 bases between. Germline V gene sequence: CDR1 KGHDR, CDR2 SFDVKD. The CDR3 loop is CATSDLRGRGREETQYF. CDR3 sequence (DNA): TGTGCCACCAGTGACCTTAGGGGCAGGGGTCGTGAAGAGACCCAGTACTTC.

This clonotype was counted a few times. The chain uses TRBV4-1 and TRBJ2-2; 9 bases map to TRBD2. The CDR3 has 15 amino acids. V trimming: 3 bases; J trimming: 5 bases; junction bases outside the gene matches: 4. Per the germline V gene, CDR1 is MGHRA and CDR2 is YSYEKL. CDR3: CASSQGLAVTGELFF. As DNA, the CDR3 is TGCGCCAGCAGCCAGGGACTAGCAGTTACCGGGGAGCTGTTTTTT.

This clonotype was found once. The chain couples TRBV15 to TRBJ2-5, with D hard to call. Trimming took 0 bases from V and 2 from J, leaving 13 bases between them. This CDR3 has 16 residues. CDR1 is LNHNV, CDR2 YYDKDF, per germline (reference sequence). CDR3 DNA: TGTGCCACCAGCAGAGATAGGTTTTGGTTTCAAGAGACCCAGTACTTC. Its translation: CATSRDRFWFQETQYF.

This clonotype showed up just a few times. V is TRBV6-1 and J is TRBJ2-3; 9 positions match TRBD1. With 3 bases clipped from V and 4 bases from J, the junction kept 5 bases outside the gene matches. The CDR3 is 15 amino acids. CDR1 and CDR2 (germline): MNHNS, SASEGT. This chain's CDR3 is CASSETGGGPDTQYF. The CDR3 DNA is TGTGCCAGCAGTGAGACAGGGGGAGGGCCAGATACGCAGTATTTT.

This clonotype has a handful of counts. The chain couples TRBV5-6 to TRBJ1-2; D uncertain. V was shortened by 2 bases and J by 5 bases, with 13 bases between the two germline ends. The length of the CDR3 is 14 residues. The germline V gene has CDR1 SGHDT and CDR2 YYEEEE. CDR3 region: CASSFYGSWYGYTF. Written as DNA, the CDR3 is TGTGCCAGCAGCTTTTACGGCAGCTGGTATGGCTACACCTTC.

The chain recombines TRBV7-9 with TRBJ2-1; D is possibly TRBD2 (6 bases). The end of the DNA aligns better with TRBJ2-7, so the J call may be wrong. This CDR3 region has 15 residues. Looked up from germline, CDR1 is SEHNR and CDR2 is FQNEAQ (reference sequence). The CDR3 sequence is CASSPQGGNSYEQYF. For the CDR3, the DNA is TGTGCCAGCAGCCCTCAGGGCGGGAACTCCTACGAGCAGTACTTC.

This clonotype was found once. The J gene is TRBJ1-2, the V gene TRBV20-1; 8 positions match TRBD1. From germline, CDR1 is DFQATT and CDR2 SNEGSKA (reference sequence). V shed 3 bases and J 4 bases; nucleotides not matched to a gene: 4. There are 13 residues in the CDR3. CDR3 nucleotide sequence: TGCAGTGCTAGTCAGGGGGCGGTCTATGGCTACACCTTC. Translating gives CSASQGAVYGYTF.

By proportion, this clonotype is medium-sized. The chain recombines TRBV2 with TRBJ2-1, with D possibly matching TRBD2 (6 bases). Germline V gene sequence: CDR1 SNHLY, CDR2 FYNNEI. CDR3 length: 12 residues. Trimming took 7 bases from V and 11 from J, leaving 15 bases between them. The CDR3 DNA follows: TGTGCCAGCATTGGGCTAGCGTCACAGCAGTTCTTC. Its protein product is CASIGLASQQFF. The complete variable domain, with remaining parts taken from reference TRBV2 and TRBJ2-1, reads EPEVTQTPSHQVTQMGQEVILRCVPISNHLYFYWYRQILGQKVEFLVSFYNNEISEKSEIFDDQFSVERPDGSNFTLKIRSTKLEDSAMYFCASIGLASQQFFGPGTRLTVL.

A word on this clonotype: This could be a read error, since a much larger clone is one nucleotide away. V gene TRBV13 combines with J gene TRBJ2-1; TRBD1 matches 10 bases. This CDR3 region has 14 residues. The V gene's germline CDR1 is PRHDT and CDR2 FYEKMQ (reference sequence). In nucleotides, the CDR3 is TGTGCCAGCAGCGCTGGGACAGGGGACGATGAGCAGCTCTTC. Protein: CASSAGTGDDEQLF.

This clonotype was recorded a few times. The chain has TRBV19 and TRBJ2-5; D uncertain. The V end lost 4 bases, the J end lost 1 base, and 4 bases lay between the germline ends. Looked up from germline, CDR1 is LNHDA and CDR2 is SQIVND (reference sequence). The CDR3 sequence is 12 residues long. The CDR3 bases are TGTGCCAGTAGTACTGGCCAAGAGACCCAGTACTTC. This translates into CASSTGQETQYF.

This clonotype counts as medium-sized. The chain couples TRBV7-8 to TRBJ2-7; 9 bases match TRBD1. The CDR3 is 16 amino acids. CDR1 is SGHVS, CDR2 FQNEAQ, per germline. V lost 2 bases to trimming and J lost 3 bases; unmatched junction nucleotides: 8. The CDR3 reads CASSLLYSGQGYEQYF. Written as DNA, the CDR3 is TGTGCCAGCAGCTTATTATACTCGGGACAGGGCTACGAGCAGTACTTC.

Many counts were recorded for this clonotype. The V gene is TRBV5-1, the J gene TRBJ2-3, with D tentatively TRBD1 or TRBD2 (5 bases each). The CDR3 totals 15 residues. V lost 3 bases and J lost 0, with 11 bases in between. Per germline, CDR1 SGHRS and CDR2 YFSETQ. The CDR3 DNA follows: TGCGCCAGCAGCTCCGGGGCGAGCAGCACAGATACGCAGTATTTT. Its translation is CASSSGASSTDTQYF.

This rearrangement joins TRBV10-3 to TRBJ2-2; D possibly corresponds to TRBD1 (6 bases). The CDR3 loop spans 14 amino acids. Trimming removed 7 bases from V and 4 bases from J, with 13 bases in between. The V gene's germline CDR1 is ENHRY and CDR2 SYGVKD. The CDR3 DNA sequence: TGTGCCATCAACCACAGGGTGGGCACCGGGGAGCTGTTTTTT. It codes for CAINHRVGTGELFF.